The clone carrying this T cell receptor (beta chain) occurred a few times. Antigen: not known. This specimen comes from a study of blood T cells in healthy people across ages. Findings and caveats of the study: Whereas aged donors had fewer naive CD4+ cells, long-lived donors had more of them and higher diversity.

Sample donors were healthy Caucasian individuals that came from Russia, aged roughly 6 to 95. For every donor, a draw yielded about 10 milliliters of peripheral blood. This CDR3 has 16 residues. V gave up 6 bases and J gave up 8 bases, with 21 bases separating them. The V gene's germline CDR1 is SGHRS and CDR2 YFSETQ. The authors ran a second PCR of roughly 7 to 11 cycles using a sample-barcoded 5' primer and a J-beta primer mix. TCRdb re-called the 5' RACE reads through MiXCR, storing one row per CDR3 protein. The sample yields approximately 1.5 million distinct CDR3 sequences, roughly a third seen once.

The source is a woman in her thirties in good health. The rearrangement joins TRBV5-1 to TRBJ1-6; unclear D gene. The sequencing sample was made of blood. The CDR3 here is CASNFAGYRPHSPLHF. In DNA form, the CDR3 reads TGCGCCAGCAACTTCGCAGGATATAGACCTCATTCACCCCTCCACTTT.